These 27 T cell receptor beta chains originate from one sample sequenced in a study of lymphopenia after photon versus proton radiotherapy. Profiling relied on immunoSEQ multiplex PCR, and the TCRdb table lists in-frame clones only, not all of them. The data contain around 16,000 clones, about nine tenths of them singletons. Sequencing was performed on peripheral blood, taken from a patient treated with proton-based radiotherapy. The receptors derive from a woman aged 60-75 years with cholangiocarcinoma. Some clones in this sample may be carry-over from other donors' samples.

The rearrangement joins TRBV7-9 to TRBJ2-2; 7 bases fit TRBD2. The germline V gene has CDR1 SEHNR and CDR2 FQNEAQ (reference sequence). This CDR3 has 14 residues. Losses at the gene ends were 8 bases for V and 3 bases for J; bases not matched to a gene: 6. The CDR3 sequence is CASAKRGDTGELFF. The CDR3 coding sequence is TGTGCCAGCGCGAAGCGGGGAGACACCGGGGAGCTGTTTTTT.

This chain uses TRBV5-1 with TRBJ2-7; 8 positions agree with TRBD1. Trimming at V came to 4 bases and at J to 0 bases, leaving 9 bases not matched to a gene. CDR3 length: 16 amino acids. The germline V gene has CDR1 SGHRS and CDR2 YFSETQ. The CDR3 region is CASSEGQGRHSYEQYF. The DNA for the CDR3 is TGCGCCAGCAGCGAAGGACAGGGCCGTCACTCCTACGAGCAGTACTTC. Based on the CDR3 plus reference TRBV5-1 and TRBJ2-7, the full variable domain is KAGVTQTPRYLIKTRGQQVTLSCSPISGHRSVSWYQQTPGQGLQFLFEYFSETQRNKGNFPGRFSGRQFSNSRSEMNVSTLELGDSALYLCASSEGQGRHSYEQYFGPGTRLTVT.

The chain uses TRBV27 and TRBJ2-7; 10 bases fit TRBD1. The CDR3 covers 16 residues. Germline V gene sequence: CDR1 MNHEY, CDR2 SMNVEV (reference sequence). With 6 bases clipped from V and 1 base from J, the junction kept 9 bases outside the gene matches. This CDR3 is CASRPSTGGESYEQYF. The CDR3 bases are TGTGCCAGCAGACCCTCGACAGGGGGCGAATCCTACGAGCAGTACTTC.

The CDR3 spells CASSLGGPNSYNSPLHF. The CDR3 bases are TGCGCCAGCAGCTTGGGAGGGCCGAACTCCTATAATTCACCCCTCCACTTT. The rearrangement links TRBV5-1 to TRBJ1-6, with D unresolved. Germline V gene sequence: CDR1 SGHRS, CDR2 YFSETQ. The ends were cut back, 0 bases at V and 0 bases at J, with 10 bases in the middle. The CDR3 extends over 17 amino acids.

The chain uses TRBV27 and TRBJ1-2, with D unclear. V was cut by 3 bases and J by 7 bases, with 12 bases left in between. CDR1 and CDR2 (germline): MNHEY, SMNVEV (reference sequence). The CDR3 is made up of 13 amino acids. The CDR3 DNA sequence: TGTGCCAGCAGTTTTGTGGGGTTGGGTGGCTACACCTTC. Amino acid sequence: CASSFVGLGGYTF.

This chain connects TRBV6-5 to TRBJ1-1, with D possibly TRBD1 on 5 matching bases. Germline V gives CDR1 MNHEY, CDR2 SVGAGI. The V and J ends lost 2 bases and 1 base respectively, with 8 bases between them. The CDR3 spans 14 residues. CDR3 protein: CASSYRGTNTEAFF. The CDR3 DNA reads TGTGCCAGCAGTTACCGGGGCACGAACACTGAAGCTTTCTTT.

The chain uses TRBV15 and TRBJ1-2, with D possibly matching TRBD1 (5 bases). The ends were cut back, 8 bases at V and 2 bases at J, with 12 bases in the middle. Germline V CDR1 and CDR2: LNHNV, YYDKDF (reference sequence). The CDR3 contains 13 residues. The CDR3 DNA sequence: TGTGCCACCGCTCCCGACAGCAACTATGGCTACACCTTC. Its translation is CATAPDSNYGYTF.

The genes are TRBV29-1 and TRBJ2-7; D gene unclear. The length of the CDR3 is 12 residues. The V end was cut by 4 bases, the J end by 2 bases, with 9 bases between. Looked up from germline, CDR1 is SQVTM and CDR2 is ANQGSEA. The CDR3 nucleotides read TGCAGCGTTGGGGCCAGCCCCTACGAGCAGTACTTC. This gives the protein CSVGASPYEQYF.

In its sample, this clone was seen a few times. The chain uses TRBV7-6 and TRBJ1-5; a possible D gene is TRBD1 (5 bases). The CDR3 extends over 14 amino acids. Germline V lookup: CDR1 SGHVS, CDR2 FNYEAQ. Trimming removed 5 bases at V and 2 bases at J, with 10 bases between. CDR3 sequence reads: CASSLQGGNQPQHF. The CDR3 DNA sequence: TGTGCCAGCAGCCTTCAGGGCGGCAATCAGCCCCAGCATTTT.

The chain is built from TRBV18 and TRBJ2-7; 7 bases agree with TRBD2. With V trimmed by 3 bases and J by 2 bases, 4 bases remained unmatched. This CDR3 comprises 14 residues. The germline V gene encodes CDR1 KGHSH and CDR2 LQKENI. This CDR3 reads CASSPGGRTYEQYF. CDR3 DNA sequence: TGTGCCAGCTCACCGGGCGGGAGAACCTACGAGCAGTACTTC.

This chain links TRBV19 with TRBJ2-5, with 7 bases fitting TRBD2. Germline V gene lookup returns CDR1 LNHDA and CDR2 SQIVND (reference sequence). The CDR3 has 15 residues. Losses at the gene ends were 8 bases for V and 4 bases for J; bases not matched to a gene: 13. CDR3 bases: TGTGCCAGTGGGGACGTGGGGGGGATCGGAGAGACCCAGTACTTC. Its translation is CASGDVGGIGETQYF. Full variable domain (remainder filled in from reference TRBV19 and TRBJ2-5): DGGITQSPKYLFRKEGQNVTLSCEQNLNHDAMYWYRQDPGQGLRLIYYSQIVNDFQKGDIAEGYSVSREKKESFPLTVTSAQKNPTAFYLCASGDVGGIGETQYFGPGTRLLVL.

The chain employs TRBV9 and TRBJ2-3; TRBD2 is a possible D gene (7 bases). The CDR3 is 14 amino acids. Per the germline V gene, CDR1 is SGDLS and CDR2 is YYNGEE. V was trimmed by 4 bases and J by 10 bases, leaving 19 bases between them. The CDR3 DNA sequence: TGTGCCAGCAGCTTAGAGGGGGGGCCGTCCCCGCAGTATTTT. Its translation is CASSLEGGPSPQYF.

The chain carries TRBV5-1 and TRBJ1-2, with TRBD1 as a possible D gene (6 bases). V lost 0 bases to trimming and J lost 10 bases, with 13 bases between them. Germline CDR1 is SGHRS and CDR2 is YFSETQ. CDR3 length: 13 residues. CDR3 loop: CASSLAGEKVYTF. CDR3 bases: TGCGCCAGCAGCTTGGCAGGGGAGAAAGTCTACACCTTC.

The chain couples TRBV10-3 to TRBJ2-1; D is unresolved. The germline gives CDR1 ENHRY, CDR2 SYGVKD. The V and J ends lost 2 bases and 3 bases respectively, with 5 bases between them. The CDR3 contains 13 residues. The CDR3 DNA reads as TGTGCCATCAGTGAGATGGGCTACAATGAGCAGTTCTTC. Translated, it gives CAISEMGYNEQFF.

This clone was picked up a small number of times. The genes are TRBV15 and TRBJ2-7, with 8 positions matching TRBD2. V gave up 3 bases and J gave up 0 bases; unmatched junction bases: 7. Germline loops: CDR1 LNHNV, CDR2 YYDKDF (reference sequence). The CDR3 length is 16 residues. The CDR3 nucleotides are TGTGCCACCAGCAGTTTCCTTAGCGGGATCTCCTACGAGCAGTACTTC. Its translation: CATSSFLSGISYEQYF.

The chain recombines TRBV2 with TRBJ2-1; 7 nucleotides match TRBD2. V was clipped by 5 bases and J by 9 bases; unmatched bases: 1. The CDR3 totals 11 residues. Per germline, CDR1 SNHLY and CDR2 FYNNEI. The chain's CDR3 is CASSWEGEQFF. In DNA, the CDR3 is TGTGCCAGCAGTTGGGAGGGTGAGCAGTTCTTC.

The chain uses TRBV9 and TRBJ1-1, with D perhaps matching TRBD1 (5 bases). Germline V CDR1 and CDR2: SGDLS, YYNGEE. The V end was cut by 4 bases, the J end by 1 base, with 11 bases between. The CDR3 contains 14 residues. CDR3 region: CASSQSRANTEAFF. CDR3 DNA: TGTGCCAGCAGCCAATCCAGGGCGAACACTGAAGCTTTCTTT.

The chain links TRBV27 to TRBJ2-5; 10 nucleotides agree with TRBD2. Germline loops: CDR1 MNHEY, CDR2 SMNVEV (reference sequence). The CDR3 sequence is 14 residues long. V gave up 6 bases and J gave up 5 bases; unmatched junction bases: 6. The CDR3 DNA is TGTGCCAGCAGAGGACTAGCGGCTGGGGAGACCCAGTACTTC. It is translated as CASRGLAAGETQYF.

As DNA, the CDR3 is TGTGCCAGCAGCTGGAATCAAGAGACCCAGTACTTC. Protein product: CASSWNQETQYF. The rearrangement uses TRBV6-1 and TRBJ2-5; D is ambiguous. With 6 bases removed from V and 2 bases from J, the gap between germline ends came to 7 bases. CDR3 size: 12 residues. Germline CDR1 and CDR2: MNHNS and SASEGT.

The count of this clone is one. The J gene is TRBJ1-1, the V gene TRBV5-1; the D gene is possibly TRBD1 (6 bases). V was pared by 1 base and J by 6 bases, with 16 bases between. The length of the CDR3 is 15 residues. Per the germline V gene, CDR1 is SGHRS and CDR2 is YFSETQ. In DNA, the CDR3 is TGCGCCAGCAGCTTGCAAGGTGGGGGCCGGTCTGAAGCTTTCTTT. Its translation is CASSLQGGGRSEAFF.

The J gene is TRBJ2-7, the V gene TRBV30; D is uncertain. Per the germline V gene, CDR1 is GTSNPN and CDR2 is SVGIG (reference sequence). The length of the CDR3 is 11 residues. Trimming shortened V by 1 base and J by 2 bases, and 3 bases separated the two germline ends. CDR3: CAWSGAYEQYF. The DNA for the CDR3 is TGTGCCTGGAGTGGCGCCTACGAGCAGTACTTC.

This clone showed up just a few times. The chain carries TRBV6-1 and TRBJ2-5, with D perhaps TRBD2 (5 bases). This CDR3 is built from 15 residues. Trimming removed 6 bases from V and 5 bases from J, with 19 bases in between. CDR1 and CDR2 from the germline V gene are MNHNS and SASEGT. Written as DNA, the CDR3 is TGTGCCAGCAGAAATCTATTTACTAGTCGGGAGACCCAGTACTTC. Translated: CASRNLFTSRETQYF.

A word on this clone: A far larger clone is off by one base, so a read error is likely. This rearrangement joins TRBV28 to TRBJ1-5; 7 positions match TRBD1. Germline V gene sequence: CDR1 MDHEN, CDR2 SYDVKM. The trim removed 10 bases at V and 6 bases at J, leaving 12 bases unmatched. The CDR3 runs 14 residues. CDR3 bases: TGTGCCACCAGGGACAGATCTTACGGTCAGCCCCAGCATTTT. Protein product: CATRDRSYGQPQHF.

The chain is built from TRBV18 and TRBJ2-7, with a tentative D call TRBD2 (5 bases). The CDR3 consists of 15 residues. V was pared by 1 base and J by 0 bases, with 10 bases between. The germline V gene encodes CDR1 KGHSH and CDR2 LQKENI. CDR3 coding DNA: TGTGCCAGCTCACCACGGGTAGGGAGCTCCTACGAGCAGTACTTC. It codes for CASSPRVGSSYEQYF.

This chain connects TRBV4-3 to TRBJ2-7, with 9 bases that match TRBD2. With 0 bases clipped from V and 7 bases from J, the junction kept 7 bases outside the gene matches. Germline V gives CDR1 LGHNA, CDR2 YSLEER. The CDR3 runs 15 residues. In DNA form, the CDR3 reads TGCGCCAGCAGCCAAGAGGCGGGGGGGGCGGGAGAGCAGTACTTC. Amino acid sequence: CASSQEAGGAGEQYF.

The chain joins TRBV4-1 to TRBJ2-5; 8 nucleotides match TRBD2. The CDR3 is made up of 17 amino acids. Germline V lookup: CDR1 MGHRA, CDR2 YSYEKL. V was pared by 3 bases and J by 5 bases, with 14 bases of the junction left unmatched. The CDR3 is CASSQRGERGYRETQYF. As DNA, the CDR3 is TGCGCCAGCAGCCAGAGAGGGGAGCGGGGGTATAGGGAGACCCAGTACTTC.

CDR3 nucleotides: TGTGCCAGCAGTGAACAGGGGGTTAGCAATCAGCCCCAGCATTTT. It yields the protein CASSEQGVSNQPQHF. The chain is built from TRBV2 and TRBJ1-5; 7 positions match TRBD1. The CDR3 is 15 amino acids. V lost 2 bases, J lost 0 bases, and 1 base stayed unmatched. Germline V lookup: CDR1 SNHLY, CDR2 FYNNEI. Full variable domain (rest looked up from reference TRBV2 and TRBJ1-5): EPEVTQTPSHQVTQMGQEVILRCVPISNHLYFYWYRQILGQKVEFLVSFYNNEISEKSEIFDDQFSVERPDGSNFTLKIRSTKLEDSAMYFCASSEQGVSNQPQHFGDGTRLSIL.